The clone carrying this T cell receptor (beta chain) occurred a few times. The target antigen is unknown. The length of the CDR3 is 15 residues. Germline values: CDR1 SGHAT, CDR2 FQNNGV. Trimming cost V 6 bases and J 5 bases; bases outside gene matches: 10. This entry comes from a study of T cell repertoires in cytomegalovirus infection. Overall study context: Public signatures in TCR beta pointed to CMV infection and matching HLA type. Study conclusions and caveats: HLA-C-restricted CMV clonotypes gave the most frequent clonotype in two of eight donors.

TCRdb ran MiXCR on the reads and lists one entry per CDR3 protein. There are about 500,000 distinct CDR3 sequences in the sample; 30% to 40% occur only once, and 17% lies in the top ten. This chain links TRBV11-2 with TRBJ2-5; 9 bases match TRBD1. This clonotype originated in a human donor in good health (CMV status not recorded). Some clones in this sample may be carry-over from other donors' samples. The input for sequencing was cultured PBMCs, taken from culture after CMV antigen stimulation. CDR3 nucleotides: TGTGCCAGCAGTCGGGGACAGGGAGTCTTGGAGACCCAGTACTTC. It codes for CASSRGQGVLETQYF.